These 25 T cell receptor beta chains originate from one sample sequenced in a study of T cell responses to AZD1222 COVID-19 vaccine. Produced via immunoSEQ multiplex PCR; TCRdb's table is partial and in-frame only. This sample carries tens of thousands of clones, around nine tenths of them seen once, and the ten largest clones take about 3%. Material: peripheral blood, obtained on day 0 of MenACWY control vaccination. These receptors all come from an adult in good health.

This clone was seen a few times. This sequence joins TRBV7-2 and TRBJ2-5, with 9 bases aligning to TRBD1. J gave up 4 bases and V 5 bases, and 2 bases lay outside the gene matches. CDR1 is SGHTA and CDR2 is FQGNSA in the germline V gene. The CDR3 is made up of 13 amino acids. CDR3 loop: CASSTGGGETQYF. The CDR3, as DNA: TGTGCCAGCAGCACAGGGGGCGGAGAGACCCAGTACTTC.

The chain has TRBV2 and TRBJ1-2, with no clear D. The CDR3 totals 18 residues. The ends were cut back, 5 bases at V and 3 bases at J, with 25 bases in the middle. The germline V gene encodes CDR1 SNHLY and CDR2 FYNNEI. The CDR3 reads CASSSQLGQRRGDYGYTF. CDR3 bases: TGTGCCAGCAGTTCCCAGCTGGGCCAAAGGCGAGGAGACTATGGCTACACCTTC.

The gene calls are TRBV11-1 and TRBJ2-5; D gene uncertain. V was shortened by 5 bases and J by 0 bases, with 10 bases between the two germline ends. The CDR3 extends over 14 amino acids. The V gene's germline CDR1 is SGHAT and CDR2 FQDESV (reference sequence). The CDR3 bases are TGTGCCAGCAGCCCCATAGGGTACCAAGAGACCCAGTACTTC. It encodes CASSPIGYQETQYF. Drawing the rest from reference TRBV11-1 and TRBJ2-5, the complete variable domain is EAEVAQSPRYKITEKSQAVAFWCDPISGHATLYWYRQILGQGPELLVQFQDESVVDDSQLPKDRFSAERLKGVDSTLKIQPAELGDSAMYLCASSPIGYQETQYFGPGTRLLVL.

CDR3 coding DNA: TGTGCCAGCAGCCAAGATCGAAGTCGTAGCCGCGAGCAGTACTTC. This encodes CASSQDRSRSREQYF. The V gene is TRBV3-1 (or the pseudogene TRBV3-2), the J gene TRBJ2-7; D gene uncertain. V lost 0 bases to trimming and J lost 6 bases, with 15 bases between them. CDR1 LGHDT and CDR2 YNNKEL come from the germline V gene (reference sequence). CDR3 length: 15 amino acids.

This chain links TRBV6-5 with TRBJ1-6; D unclear. CDR1 and CDR2 from the germline V gene are MNHEY and SVGAGI. The CDR3 runs 15 residues. Trimming took off 3 bases at V and 7 bases at J, with 13 bases between the two ends. The CDR3 nucleotides read TGTGCCAGCAGTTATGATATGGACTACAATTCACCCCTCCACTTT. Translation gives CASSYDMDYNSPLHF.

The chain has TRBV25-1 and TRBJ1-4; no clear D. Looked up from germline, CDR1 is MGHDK and CDR2 is SYGVNS. V shed 3 bases and J shed 5 bases, with 10 bases lying between them. This CDR3 is 14 amino acids long. For the CDR3, the DNA is TGTGCCAGCAGTGACGGGTATACCAATGAAAAACTGTTTTTT. Translated, it gives CASSDGYTNEKLFF.

The chain uses TRBV3-1 (or the pseudogene TRBV3-2) and TRBJ2-7, with unresolved D. V gave up 0 bases and J gave up 4 bases, with 16 bases separating them. CDR3 length: 16 amino acids. Germline CDR1 reads LGHDT; CDR2 reads YNNKEL (reference sequence). CDR3 coding DNA: TGTGCCAGCAGCCAAGATAGGGCGCTCGGTAGGTACGAGCAGTACTTC. This encodes CASSQDRALGRYEQYF.

This chain connects TRBV7-2 to TRBJ1-1; TRBD1 agrees at 7 bases. CDR1 is SGHTA, CDR2 FQGNSA, per germline. The CDR3 is 14 amino acids. Losses at the gene ends were 5 bases for V and 10 bases for J; bases not matched to a gene: 13. The CDR3: CASSERTVGQPAFF. CDR3 sequence (DNA): TGTGCCAGCAGCGAAAGGACCGTGGGACAGCCAGCTTTCTTT.

The chain combines TRBV6-5 with TRBJ2-3; no clear D gene. The V gene's germline CDR1 is MNHEY and CDR2 SVGAGI. The V end lost 5 bases, the J end lost 0 bases, and 6 bases lay between the germline ends. This CDR3 comprises 13 residues. CDR3 in DNA: TGTGCCAGCAGTCTTCAGAGCACAGATACGCAGTATTTT. The encoded protein is CASSLQSTDTQYF.

J is TRBJ1-1 and V is TRBV19; D might be TRBD1 (5 bases). CDR1 LNHDA and CDR2 SQIVND come from the germline V gene (reference sequence). Deletions cut 8 bases from V and 3 bases from J, with 16 bases between. This CDR3 is 14 amino acids long. Here the CDR3 reads CASGVSEGHTEAFF. The CDR3 region has the DNA TGTGCCAGTGGAGTTTCAGAGGGGCACACTGAAGCTTTCTTT.

This clone was picked up one time. This chain uses TRBV9 with TRBJ2-3; 11 bases are a match to TRBD2. The germline CDR1 and CDR2 sequences are SGDLS and YYNGEE. Trimming cost V 0 bases and J 9 bases; bases outside gene matches: 9. There are 16 residues in the CDR3. The CDR3 here is CASSVEGSGGAETQYF. In DNA form, the CDR3 reads TGTGCCAGCAGCGTAGAGGGTAGCGGGGGGGCCGAGACGCAGTATTTT.

In nucleotides, the CDR3 is TGTGCCAGCAGCTTAGATGACAGGGCTGTAAATTCACCCCTCCACTTT. Translating gives CASSLDDRAVNSPLHF. This chain uses TRBV7-9 with TRBJ1-6, with 7 bases aligning to TRBD1. Germline trimming cut 1 base from V and 7 bases from J; bases unmatched to any gene: 7. Germline V CDR1 and CDR2: SEHNR, FQNEAQ (reference sequence). CDR3 length: 16 amino acids. Based on the CDR3 plus reference TRBV7-9 and TRBJ1-6, the full variable domain is DTGVSQNPRHKITKRGQNVTFRCDPISEHNRLYWYRQTLGQGPEFLTYFQNEAQLEKSRLLSDRFSAERPKGSFSTLEIQRTEQGDSAMYLCASSLDDRAVNSPLHFGNGTRLTVT.

This clone was seen once. The chain joins TRBV3-1 (or the pseudogene TRBV3-2) to TRBJ1-5; D remains ambiguous. V was pared by 1 base and J by 7 bases, with 8 bases between. From germline, CDR1 is LGHDT and CDR2 YNNKEL (reference sequence). CDR3 length: 13 residues. The DNA of the CDR3 is TGTGCCAGCAGCCAAGCTAGGGAACAGCCCCAGCATTTT. It is translated as CASSQAREQPQHF.

This rearrangement joins TRBV28 to TRBJ1-1; 8 nucleotides align to TRBD1. CDR3 length equals 14 residues. Trimming took 4 bases from V and 5 from J; bases not matched to a gene: 6. Germline CDR1 and CDR2: MDHEN and SYDVKM. The CDR3 region has the DNA TGTGCCAGCAGTTGGGCCAGGGGGCTTACTGAAGCTTTCTTT. It translates to CASSWARGLTEAFF.

In this sample, this clone turned up once. V gene TRBV7-9 combines with J gene TRBJ2-1; possibly TRBD1 or TRBD2 for D (6 bases each). This CDR3 spans 17 amino acids. Trimming stripped 3 bases from V and 7 bases from J, with 22 bases between. Germline assignment: CDR1 SEHNR and CDR2 FQNEAQ (reference sequence). CDR3 in DNA: TGTGCCAGCAGCTTCCTAACAACAGGGATGGGGAGGAATGAGCAGTTCTTC. This codes for CASSFLTTGMGRNEQFF.

The V call is TRBV6-2 or TRBV6-3, the J call TRBJ2-1; a weak D match, TRBD2 (5 bases). The germline gives CDR1 MNHEY, CDR2 SVGEGT. The CDR3 contains 15 residues. V shed 6 bases and J shed 6 bases, with 18 bases lying between them. In nucleotides, the CDR3 is TGTGCCAGCAGCAGCCGGCTTCGGGATACCAATGAGCAGTTCTTC. Translating it yields CASSSRLRDTNEQFF.

V usage is TRBV11-3 and J usage is TRBJ1-1, with TRBD1 identical over 7 bases. The germline CDR1 and CDR2 sequences are SGHNT and YENEEA. The CDR3 runs 15 residues. Trimming removed 2 bases from V and 6 bases from J; junction bases left unmatched: 9. CDR3 sequence: CASSLLNRGRPEAFF. CDR3 DNA sequence: TGTGCCAGCAGCTTACTTAACAGGGGACGCCCTGAAGCTTTCTTT. The full variable domain, in which reference TRBV11-3 and TRBJ1-1 provide the parts outside the CDR3, is EAGVVQSPRYKIIEKKQPVAFWCNPISGHNTLYWYLQNLGQGPELLIRYENEEAVDDSQLPKDRFSAERLKGVDSTLKIQPAELGDSAVYLCASSLLNRGRPEAFFGQGTRLTVV.

The chain couples TRBV3-1 (or the pseudogene TRBV3-2) to TRBJ2-1, with D possibly being TRBD2 (5 bases). CDR3 length: 15 residues. CDR1 is LGHDT and CDR2 is YNNKEL in the germline V gene (reference sequence). The V gene lost 3 bases and the J gene lost 9 bases, with 18 bases spanning the gap. The CDR3 here is CASSQEERSGSEQFF. The CDR3 DNA sequence: TGTGCCAGCAGCCAGGAGGAGAGGTCGGGGAGTGAGCAGTTCTTC.

A note on this clone: This may come from a read error, since a much larger clone is one base off. The gene calls are TRBV3-1 (or the pseudogene TRBV3-2) and TRBJ2-1; D gene ambiguous. V was cut by 3 bases and J by 3 bases, with 0 bases left in between. This CDR3 comprises 11 residues. Germline V lookup: CDR1 LGHDT, CDR2 YNNKEL (reference sequence). CDR3 protein: CASSHYNEQFF. Written as DNA, the CDR3 is TGTGCCAGCAGCCACTACAATGAGCAGTTCTTC.

The chain joins TRBV9 to TRBJ1-3; D is perhaps TRBD1 (5 bases). Trimming removed 2 bases at V and 2 bases at J, with 11 bases between. Germline V gene data show CDR1 as SGDLS and CDR2 as YYNGEE. The CDR3 spans 15 residues. CDR3: CASSVFQGPGNTIYF. CDR3 nucleotides: TGTGCCAGCAGCGTTTTCCAGGGACCTGGAAACACCATATATTTT.

The chain joins TRBV5-1 to TRBJ1-4; D is ambiguous. The CDR3 loop spans 17 amino acids. Looked up from germline, CDR1 is SGHRS and CDR2 is YFSETQ. Trimming stripped 0 bases from V and 1 base from J, with 13 bases between. The CDR3 nucleotides read TGCGCCAGCAGCTTGGATCGCGGGTCCGGAACTAATGAAAAACTGTTTTTT. This gives the protein CASSLDRGSGTNEKLFF.

The V call is TRBV10-3, the J call TRBJ2-3; D not certain. Germline V gives CDR1 ENHRY, CDR2 SYGVKD. The CDR3 runs 16 residues. V lost 4 bases and J lost 0, with 14 bases in between. CDR3 region: CAISGQTEASTDTQYF. The CDR3 DNA follows: TGTGCCATCAGTGGCCAGACTGAAGCTAGCACAGATACGCAGTATTTT.

This chain joins TRBV19 and TRBJ2-3, with a possible D match to TRBD1 (7 bases). This CDR3 region has 15 residues. V dropped 5 bases and J dropped 5 bases, with 17 bases sitting between them. In germline, CDR1 is LNHDA, CDR2 SQIVND (reference sequence). The CDR3 reads CASSLRTGAGDTQYF. The CDR3, as DNA: TGTGCCAGTAGTTTGAGGACAGGAGCGGGAGATACGCAGTATTTT.

The rearrangement joins TRBV28 to TRBJ2-1; no clear D. With 5 bases removed from V and 6 bases from J, the gap between germline ends came to 11 bases. Germline V gives CDR1 MDHEN, CDR2 SYDVKM. The CDR3 contains 13 residues. For the CDR3, the DNA is TGTGCCAGCAGTCCAAACCATGGCAATGAGCAGTTCTTC. Translated: CASSPNHGNEQFF. The whole variable domain, remainder taken from reference TRBV28 and TRBJ2-1, is DVKVTQSSRYLVKRTGEKVFLECVQDMDHENMFWYRQDPGLGLRLIYFSYDVKMKEKGDIPEGYSVSREKKERFSLILESASTNQTSMYLCASSPNHGNEQFFGPGTRLTVL.

The V gene is TRBV6-5, the J gene TRBJ1-1; D perhaps matches TRBD1 (5 bases). The CDR3 consists of 14 residues. The V gene lost 0 bases and the J gene lost 3 bases, with 8 bases spanning the gap. The germline CDR1 and CDR2 sequences are MNHEY and SVGAGI. The CDR3: CASSYSVGDTEAFF. CDR3 bases: TGTGCCAGCAGTTACTCGGTGGGGGACACTGAAGCTTTCTTT.